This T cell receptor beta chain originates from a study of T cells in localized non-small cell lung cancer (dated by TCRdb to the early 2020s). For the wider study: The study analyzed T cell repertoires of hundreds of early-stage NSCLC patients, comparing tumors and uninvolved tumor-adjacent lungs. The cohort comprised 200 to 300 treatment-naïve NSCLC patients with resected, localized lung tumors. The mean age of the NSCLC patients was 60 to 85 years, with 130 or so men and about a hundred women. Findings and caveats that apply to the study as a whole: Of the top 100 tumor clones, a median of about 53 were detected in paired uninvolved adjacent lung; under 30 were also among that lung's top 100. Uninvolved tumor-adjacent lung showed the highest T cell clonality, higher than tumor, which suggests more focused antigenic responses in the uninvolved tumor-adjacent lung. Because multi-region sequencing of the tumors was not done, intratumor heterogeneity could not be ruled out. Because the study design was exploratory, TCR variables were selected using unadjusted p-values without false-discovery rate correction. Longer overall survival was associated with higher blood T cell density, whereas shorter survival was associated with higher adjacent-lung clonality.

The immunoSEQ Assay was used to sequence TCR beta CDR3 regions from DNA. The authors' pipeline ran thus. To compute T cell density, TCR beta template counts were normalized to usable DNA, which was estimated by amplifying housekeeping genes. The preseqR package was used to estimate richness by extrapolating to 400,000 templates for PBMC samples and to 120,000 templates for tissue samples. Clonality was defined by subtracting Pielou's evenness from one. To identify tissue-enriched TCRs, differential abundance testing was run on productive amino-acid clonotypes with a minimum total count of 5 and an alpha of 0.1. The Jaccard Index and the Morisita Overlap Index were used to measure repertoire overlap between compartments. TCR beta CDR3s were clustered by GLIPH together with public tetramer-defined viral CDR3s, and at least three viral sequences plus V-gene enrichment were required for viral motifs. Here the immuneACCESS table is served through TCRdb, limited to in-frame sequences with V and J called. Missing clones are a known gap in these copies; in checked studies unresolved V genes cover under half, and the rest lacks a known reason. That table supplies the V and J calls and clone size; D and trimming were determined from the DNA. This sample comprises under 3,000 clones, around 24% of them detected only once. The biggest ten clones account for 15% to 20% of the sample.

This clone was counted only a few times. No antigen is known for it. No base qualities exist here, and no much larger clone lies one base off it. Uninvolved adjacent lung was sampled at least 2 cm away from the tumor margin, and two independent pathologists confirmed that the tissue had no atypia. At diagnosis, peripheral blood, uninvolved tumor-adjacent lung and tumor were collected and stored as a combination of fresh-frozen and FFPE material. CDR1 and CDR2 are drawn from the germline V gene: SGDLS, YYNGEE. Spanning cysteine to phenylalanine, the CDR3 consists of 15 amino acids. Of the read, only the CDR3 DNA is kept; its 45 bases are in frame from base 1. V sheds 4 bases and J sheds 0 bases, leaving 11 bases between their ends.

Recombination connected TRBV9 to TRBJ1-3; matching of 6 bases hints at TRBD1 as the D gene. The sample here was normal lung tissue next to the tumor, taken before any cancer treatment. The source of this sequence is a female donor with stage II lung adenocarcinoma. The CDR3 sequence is CASSTDSRSGNTIYF. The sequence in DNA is TGTGCCAGCAGCACGGACAGCCGCTCTGGAAACACCATATATTTT. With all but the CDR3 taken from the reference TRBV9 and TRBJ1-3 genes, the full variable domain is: DSGVTQTPKHLITATGQRVTLRCSPRSGDLSVYWYQQSLDQGLQFLIQYYNGEERAKGNILERFSAQQFPDLHSELNLSSLELGDSALYFCASSTDSRSGNTIYFGEGSWLTVV.